Sequencing of this TCR beta chain was carried out in a study of cytomegalovirus exposure and HLA in healthy donors. The wider study: The approximately 660 first-cohort repertoires shared a platform with the roughly 110 validation repertoires, as reported in a later analysis.

Concerning this clone: The antigen is undetermined.

General study points: For most TCR sequences rarity was the rule, although some public TCRs occurred in many donors.

The CDR3 is 16 amino acids. V lost 5 bases to trimming and J lost 7 bases; unmatched junction nucleotides: 12. CDR1 and CDR2 from the germline V gene are MDHEN and SYDVKM. The protocol was immunoSEQ multiplex PCR, while the TCRdb copy is restricted to in-frame clones and leaves out a portion. Of some 200,000 clones in the sample, around 83% are singletons; the top ten hold roughly an eighth. The specimen sequenced was PBMCs. This chain links TRBV28 with TRBJ2-1, with 9 bases aligning to TRBD2. The sequence derives from a woman between 25 and 40 years old in good health and CMV-seropositive. The CDR3 protein is CASSHFGAGGKNEQFF. The CDR3 bases are TGTGCCAGCAGTCACTTCGGAGCGGGAGGAAAGAATGAGCAGTTCTTC. Full variable domain (rest looked up from reference TRBV28 and TRBJ2-1): DVKVTQSSRYLVKRTGEKVFLECVQDMDHENMFWYRQDPGLGLRLIYFSYDVKMKEKGDIPEGYSVSREKKERFSLILESASTNQTSMYLCASSHFGAGGKNEQFFGPGTRLTVL.